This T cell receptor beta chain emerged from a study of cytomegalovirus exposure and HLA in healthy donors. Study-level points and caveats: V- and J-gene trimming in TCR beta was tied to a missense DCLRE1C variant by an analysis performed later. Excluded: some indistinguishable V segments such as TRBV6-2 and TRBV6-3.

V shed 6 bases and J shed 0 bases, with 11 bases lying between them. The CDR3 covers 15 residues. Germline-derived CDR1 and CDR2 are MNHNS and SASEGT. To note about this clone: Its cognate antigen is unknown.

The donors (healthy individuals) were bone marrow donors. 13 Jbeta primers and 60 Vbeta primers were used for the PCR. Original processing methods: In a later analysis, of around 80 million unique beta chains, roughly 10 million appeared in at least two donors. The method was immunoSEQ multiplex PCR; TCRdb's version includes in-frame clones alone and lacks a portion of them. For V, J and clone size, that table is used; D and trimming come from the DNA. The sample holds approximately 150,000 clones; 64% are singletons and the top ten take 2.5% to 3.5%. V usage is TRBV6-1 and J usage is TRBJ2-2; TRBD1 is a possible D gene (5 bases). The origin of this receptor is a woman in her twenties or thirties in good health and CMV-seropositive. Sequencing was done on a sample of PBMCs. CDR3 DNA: TGTGCCAGCAGACTACAGGATGCGAACACCGGGGAGCTGTTTTTT. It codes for CASRLQDANTGELFF.